Listed below are T cell receptor beta chains from one sample, sequenced in a study of blood T cell repertoires in COVID-19. Some clones are missing from TCRdb's copy, which holds only in-frame ones; the method was immunoSEQ multiplex PCR. The table records 130,000 or so clones, about nine tenths of them present only once. The sample comprised peripheral blood. Every receptor here comes from a human donor with COVID-19, enrolled during active disease. The donor label of this sample is uncertain. The conserved cysteine and the conserved F or W are not part of the CDR3 here. Fields, in order: clone size, J gene, V gene, CDR3 protein. Clone size is given for some rows only: seen once, a few or many times, or a class if the clone is expanded.

clone_size: -
j_call: TRBJ1-3
v_call: TRBV6-2/TRBV6-3
cdr3_aa: ASSQTGVPSGNTIY

clone_size: -
j_call: TRBJ2-7
v_call: TRBV9
cdr3_aa: ASSPWTGIDEQY

clone_size: -
j_call: TRBJ2-7
v_call: TRBV3-1/TRBV3-2
cdr3_aa: ASSRRTSGSSYEQY

clone_size: -
j_call: TRBJ2-5
v_call: TRBV7-9
cdr3_aa: ASSLGGGAETQY

clone_size: -
j_call: TRBJ2-2
v_call: TRBV12-3/TRBV12-4
cdr3_aa: ASTAGTGELF

clone_size: -
j_call: TRBJ2-7
v_call: TRBV28
cdr3_aa: ASSTLEVPSAEQY

clone_size: -
j_call: TRBJ2-2
v_call: TRBV9
cdr3_aa: ASSVDRGQGGELF

clone_size: -
j_call: TRBJ1-4
v_call: TRBV6-5
cdr3_aa: ASSSPPGNEKLF

clone_size: -
j_call: TRBJ2-3
v_call: TRBV5-1
cdr3_aa: ASSLRFLAPTDTQY

clone_size: -
j_call: TRBJ1-5
v_call: TRBV12-3/TRBV12-4
cdr3_aa: ASSGEGSQPQH

clone_size: medium-sized
j_call: TRBJ2-2
v_call: TRBV24-1
cdr3_aa: ATSDLLGQGVTGELF

clone_size: -
j_call: TRBJ2-7
v_call: TRBV5-1
cdr3_aa: ASSRTGAAYEQY

clone_size: -
j_call: TRBJ2-7
v_call: TRBV12-3/TRBV12-4
cdr3_aa: ASSLAREDEQY

clone_size: -
j_call: TRBJ2-7
v_call: TRBV2
cdr3_aa: ASRQSYEQY

clone_size: -
j_call: TRBJ2-1
v_call: TRBV2
cdr3_aa: ASSEALGGVNNEQF

clone_size: -
j_call: TRBJ1-3
v_call: TRBV11-2
cdr3_aa: ASSLDPEAGNTIY

clone_size: -
j_call: TRBJ1-2
v_call: TRBV19
cdr3_aa: ASSEQGAEYGYT

clone_size: -
j_call: TRBJ2-3
v_call: TRBV4-1
cdr3_aa: ASSQLPGAGGSTDTQY

clone_size: -
j_call: TRBJ2-5
v_call: TRBV3-1/TRBV3-2
cdr3_aa: ASSQDHQSFSETQY

clone_size: -
j_call: TRBJ2-2
v_call: TRBV5-1
cdr3_aa: ASSSSVDTGELF

clone_size: -
j_call: TRBJ2-3
v_call: TRBV11-3
cdr3_aa: ASSLGGGTDTQY

clone_size: -
j_call: TRBJ2-7
v_call: TRBV5-4
cdr3_aa: ASSSRQGAGEQY

clone_size: -
j_call: TRBJ2-7
v_call: TRBV6-5
cdr3_aa: ASSYRGGYYEQY

clone_size: once
j_call: TRBJ1-1
v_call: TRBV29-1
cdr3_aa: SSPTEDRPNTEAF

clone_size: -
j_call: TRBJ1-2
v_call: TRBV5-6
cdr3_aa: ASMGGAGNYGYT

clone_size: few
j_call: TRBJ1-5
v_call: TRBV10-3
cdr3_aa: AISESSLSLYSNQPQH

clone_size: -
j_call: TRBJ2-1
v_call: TRBV25-1
cdr3_aa: ASTGQGAIGSSYNEQF

clone_size: -
j_call: TRBJ1-4
v_call: TRBV18
cdr3_aa: ASSTTSTASEKLF

clone_size: -
j_call: TRBJ1-1
v_call: TRBV5-1
cdr3_aa: ASSLVPGDTEAF

clone_size: -
j_call: TRBJ2-5
v_call: TRBV25-1
cdr3_aa: ASSEYEGGPSKTQY

clone_size: -
j_call: TRBJ2-5
v_call: TRBV6-5
cdr3_aa: ASSLTSAQETQY

clone_size: -
j_call: TRBJ1-5
v_call: TRBV19
cdr3_aa: ASTGQYSNQPQH

clone_size: -
j_call: TRBJ1-2
v_call: TRBV9
cdr3_aa: ASSVVSGVNGYT

clone_size: once
j_call: TRBJ2-7
v_call: TRBV15
cdr3_aa: ATSRDSRVGEQY

clone_size: -
j_call: TRBJ1-4
v_call: TRBV6-4
cdr3_aa: ASSEQGGGEKLF

clone_size: few
j_call: TRBJ1-6
v_call: TRBV25-1
cdr3_aa: ASSPSGGNNSPLH

clone_size: -
j_call: TRBJ1-2
v_call: TRBV19
cdr3_aa: ASLRGFNYGYT

clone_size: -
j_call: TRBJ1-2
v_call: TRBV5-4
cdr3_aa: ASSLDTAGGYGYT

clone_size: -
j_call: TRBJ1-2
v_call: TRBV2
cdr3_aa: ASSESGVYGYT

clone_size: -
j_call: TRBJ2-2
v_call: TRBV7-9
cdr3_aa: ASSGTPRASGELF

clone_size: -
j_call: TRBJ2-5
v_call: TRBV13
cdr3_aa: ASSFIIGGGETQY

clone_size: -
j_call: TRBJ2-1
v_call: TRBV6-4
cdr3_aa: ASSILAGTYNEQF

clone_size: -
j_call: TRBJ2-1
v_call: TRBV18
cdr3_aa: ASSPGQGGYNEQF

clone_size: -
j_call: TRBJ1-1
v_call: TRBV30
cdr3_aa: AWSLTGPEAF

clone_size: -
j_call: TRBJ1-1
v_call: TRBV18
cdr3_aa: ASSPLDRNTEAF

clone_size: -
j_call: TRBJ1-3
v_call: TRBV7-3
cdr3_aa: ASKSGHSGNTIY

clone_size: -
j_call: TRBJ1-1
v_call: TRBV6-1
cdr3_aa: ASSGPMDSLNTEAF

clone_size: -
j_call: TRBJ1-5
v_call: TRBV2
cdr3_aa: ASDGTGRQPQH

clone_size: -
j_call: TRBJ2-3
v_call: TRBV25-1
cdr3_aa: ASSGKTGDTDTQY

clone_size: -
j_call: TRBJ2-3
v_call: TRBV27
cdr3_aa: ASRPLAGVPDTQY

clone_size: -
j_call: TRBJ2-2
v_call: TRBV24-1
cdr3_aa: ATSDPRGPGELF

clone_size: -
j_call: TRBJ2-7
v_call: TRBV5-1
cdr3_aa: ASSLAGQGINEQY